The 19 T cell receptor beta chains listed next were all sequenced from one sample in a study of blood T cell repertoires in COVID-19. TCRdb's copy holds only in-frame clones and misses some; the assay was immunoSEQ multiplex PCR. This sample yields over 150,000 clones, of which over 70% are seen a single time; around 2.7% belongs to the top ten. The source material was peripheral blood. These receptors all stem from a man between 65 and 79 years old with acute or convalescent COVID-19.

This clone was seen many times. This chain links TRBV5-4 with TRBJ2-1, with 7 bases that match TRBD2. Germline CDR1 reads SGHNT; CDR2 reads YYREEE (reference sequence). This CDR3 region has 15 residues. V dropped 1 base and J dropped 1; count of bases not matched to a gene: 2. The CDR3 is CASSLTSASYNEQFF. Written as DNA, the CDR3 is TGTGCCAGCAGCTTGACTAGCGCATCCTACAATGAGCAGTTCTTC.

The J gene is TRBJ1-2, the V gene TRBV6-5; 8 bases fit TRBD1. In germline, CDR1 is MNHEY, CDR2 SVGAGI. V shed 5 bases, J shed 11 bases, and the junction held 7 bases outside the gene matches. This CDR3 is 12 amino acids long. In nucleotides, the CDR3 is TGTGCCAGCAGTAAGGGGACAGGAGGTTACACCTTC. Its translation: CASSKGTGGYTF.

V usage is TRBV29-1 and J usage is TRBJ1-1; the match to TRBD1 covers 8 bases. Germline-derived CDR1 and CDR2 are SQVTM and ANQGSEA. This CDR3 has 14 amino acids. The V gene end was trimmed by 4 bases and the J gene end by 2 bases; junction bases not matched to a gene: 6. CDR3 sequence: CSVATGGGNTEAFF. CDR3 nucleotide sequence: TGCAGCGTTGCTACAGGGGGAGGAAACACTGAAGCTTTCTTT.

V is TRBV19 and J is TRBJ2-5; D gene ambiguous. Germline loops: CDR1 LNHDA, CDR2 SQIVND (reference sequence). Trimming stripped 3 bases from V and 2 bases from J, with 10 bases between. CDR3 size: 14 residues. CDR3 in amino acids: CASSILGLQETQYF. Written as DNA, the CDR3 is TGTGCCAGTAGTATCCTCGGGTTACAAGAGACCCAGTACTTC.

In its sample, this clone was seen a few times. The rearrangement joins TRBV11-2 to TRBJ2-1; 9 bases are shared with TRBD1. The CDR3 runs 15 residues. V gave up 5 bases and J gave up 4 bases; unmatched junction bases: 6. Germline lookup yields CDR1 SGHAT and CDR2 FQNNGV. CDR3 sequence reads: CASSKDGQGYNEQFF. CDR3 DNA: TGTGCCAGCAGCAAAGACGGACAGGGGTACAATGAGCAGTTCTTC. Looking up the rest from reference TRBV11-2 and TRBJ2-1 gives the full variable domain: EAGVAQSPRYKIIEKRQSVAFWCNPISGHATLYWYQQILGQGPKLLIQFQNNGVVDDSQLPKDRFSAERLKGVDSTLKIQPAKLEDSAVYLCASSKDGQGYNEQFFGPGTRLTVL.

The V and J genes are TRBV5-6 and TRBJ2-1; 10 positions match TRBD2. With 5 bases clipped from V and 10 bases from J, the junction kept 9 bases outside the gene matches. The CDR3 length is 14 residues. In germline, CDR1 is SGHDT, CDR2 YYEEEE. CDR3 nucleotides: TGTGCCAGCAGACGTACTAGCGGGGATAAGGAGCAGTTCTTC. Its translation is CASRRTSGDKEQFF.

V is TRBV5-6 and J is TRBJ2-5, with 7 bases lining up with TRBD1. The germline V gene has CDR1 SGHDT and CDR2 YYEEEE. The junction had 10 bases not matched to a gene; V was cut back by 0 bases and J by 2 bases. The CDR3 covers 17 residues. This CDR3 is CASSLDGTVRSQETQYF. In DNA, the CDR3 is TGTGCCAGCAGCTTGGACGGGACAGTTCGTTCGCAAGAGACCCAGTACTTC.

The genes are TRBV29-1 and TRBJ1-2; 7 nucleotides match TRBD1. V trimming: 7 bases; J trimming: 7 bases; junction bases outside the gene matches: 9. This CDR3 region has 12 residues. Per the germline V gene, CDR1 is SQVTM and CDR2 is ANQGSEA. The CDR3 here is CSGTQGDLGYTF. The CDR3 DNA reads TGCAGCGGGACGCAGGGGGATCTTGGCTACACCTTC. The complete variable domain, with remaining parts taken from reference TRBV29-1 and TRBJ1-2, reads SAVISQKPSRDICQRGTSLTIQCQVDSQVTMMFWYRQQPGQSLTLIATANQGSEATYESGFVIDKFPISRPNLTFSTLTVSNMSPEDSSIYLCSGTQGDLGYTFGSGTRLTVV.

Only a few counts were recorded for this clone. This chain links TRBV4-2 with TRBJ2-3, with 13 positions matching TRBD2. CDR3 length equals 20 residues. The trim removed 2 bases at V and 1 base at J, leaving 12 bases unmatched. CDR1 is LGHNA and CDR2 is YNFKEQ in the germline V gene. The CDR3 sequence: CASSQTLTSGGAFGTDTQYF. As DNA, the CDR3 is TGTGCCAGCAGCCAAACCCTTACTAGCGGGGGGGCCTTCGGCACAGATACGCAGTATTTT.

The CDR3 sequence is CSARQETQYF. CDR3 sequence (DNA): TGCAGTGCTAGACAGGAGACCCAGTACTTC. The chain carries TRBV20-1 and TRBJ2-5; D is uncertain. The CDR3 sequence is 10 residues long. The V and J ends lost 2 bases and 5 bases respectively, with 3 bases between them. Germline values: CDR1 DFQATT, CDR2 SNEGSKA (reference sequence).

The chain is built from TRBV5-8 and TRBJ1-5; TRBD1 agrees at 7 bases. Unmatched junction bases numbered 7, after V lost 4 bases and J lost 3 bases. CDR1 is SGHTS and CDR2 is YDEGEE in the germline V gene. The CDR3 runs 15 residues. CDR3 nucleotide sequence: TGTGCCAGCAGCAAAGGGACAGCCTTCAATCAGCCCCAGCATTTT. Its protein product is CASSKGTAFNQPQHF. Looking up the rest from reference TRBV5-8 and TRBJ1-5 gives the full variable domain: EAGVTQSPTHLIKTRGQQATLRCSPISGHTSVYWYQQALGLGLQFLLWYDEGEERNRGNFPPRFSGRQFPNYSSELNVNALELEDSALYLCASSKGTAFNQPQHFGDGTRLSIL.

The chain links TRBV24-1 to TRBJ2-5; D may be TRBD1 (5 bases). The CDR3 is 16 residues long. V lost 0 bases and J 5 bases, leaving 15 bases between the germline ends. The V gene's germline CDR1 is KGHDR and CDR2 SFDVKD. DNA for the CDR3: TGTGCCACCAGTGATTTGGGGCAGGGTAGAAAGGAGACCCAGTACTTC. This codes for CATSDLGQGRKETQYF.

The chain couples TRBV28 to TRBJ1-5; 8 positions agree with TRBD1. Germline CDR1 reads MDHEN; CDR2 reads SYDVKM. The CDR3 is made up of 16 amino acids. Germline trimming cut 6 bases from V and 2 bases from J; bases unmatched to any gene: 9. CDR3 loop: CASSQTGQGGNQPQHF. The CDR3 region has the DNA TGTGCCAGCAGCCAAACCGGACAGGGCGGCAATCAGCCCCAGCATTTT.

The chain couples TRBV6-6 to TRBJ1-1; 9 bases map to TRBD1. The CDR3 is made up of 17 amino acids. From germline, CDR1 is MNHNY and CDR2 SVGAGI (reference sequence). J lost 4 bases, V lost 5 bases, and 14 bases had no gene match. CDR3 coding DNA: TGTGCCAGCAGTCAAAACAGGGGGCGCGTCTGGACCACTGAAGCTTTCTTT. It translates to CASSQNRGRVWTTEAFF.

This clone was detected only once. The gene calls are TRBV7-6 and TRBJ2-6, with 7 positions matching TRBD1. The CDR3 extends over 17 amino acids. The V gene's germline CDR1 is SGHVS and CDR2 FNYEAQ. The junction had 7 bases not matched to a gene; V was cut back by 5 bases and J by 0 bases. Here the CDR3 DNA reads TGTGCCAGCAGCCATCTTGGGACAGACTCTGGGGCCAACGTCCTGACTTTC. Its translation is CASSHLGTDSGANVLTF.

Remarks on this clone: Other DNA sequences within the sample encode an identical CDR3. This sequence joins TRBV5-4 and TRBJ2-5; 11 bases fit TRBD1. The V and J ends lost 0 bases and 2 bases, in that order; junction bases with no gene match: 0. Germline CDR1 and CDR2: SGHNT and YYREEE (reference sequence). The CDR3 covers 15 residues. CDR3 sequence reads: CASSLGDRGQETQYF. The CDR3 DNA reads TGTGCCAGCAGCTTGGGGGACAGGGGGCAAGAGACCCAGTACTTC.

The chain joins TRBV3-1 (or the pseudogene TRBV3-2) to TRBJ1-1, with 7 positions matching TRBD1. CDR1 is LGHDT, CDR2 YNNKEL, per germline (reference sequence). The CDR3 spans 13 residues. The junction had 5 bases not matched to a gene; V was cut back by 0 bases and J by 10 bases. The CDR3 DNA sequence: TGTGCCAGCAGCCAAGAACAGGGGCCGAGAGCTTTCTTT. Its protein product is CASSQEQGPRAFF.

The V call is TRBV10-1, the J call TRBJ2-3; 8 bases line up with TRBD2. The CDR3 spans 15 residues. Trimming removed 4 bases from V and 0 bases from J; junction bases left unmatched: 3. Germline V gives CDR1 WNHNN, CDR2 SYGVQD (reference sequence). The CDR3 sequence: CASSGSSGSTDTQYF. CDR3 nucleotide sequence: TGCGCCAGCAGTGGGTCTAGCGGGAGCACAGATACGCAGTATTTT.

This chain's CDR3 is CASSPPGGLQYF. The DNA of the CDR3 is TGTGCCAGCAGTCCCCCGGGTGGCTTGCAGTATTTT. The V gene is TRBV12-3 or TRBV12-4, the J gene TRBJ2-3; D is unresolved. V dropped 5 bases and J dropped 11 bases, with 14 bases sitting between them. This CDR3 is built from 12 residues.